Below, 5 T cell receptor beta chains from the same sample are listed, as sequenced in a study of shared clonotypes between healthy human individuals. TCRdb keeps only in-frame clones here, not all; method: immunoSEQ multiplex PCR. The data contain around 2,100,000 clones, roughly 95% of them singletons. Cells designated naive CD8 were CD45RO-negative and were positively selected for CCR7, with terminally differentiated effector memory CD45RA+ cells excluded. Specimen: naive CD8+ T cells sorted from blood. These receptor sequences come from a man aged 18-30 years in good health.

CDR3 bases: TGCGCCAGCAACTTAAACCTAGCGGAGCCACCTTACGAGCAGTACTTC. Its protein is CASNLNLAEPPYEQYF. This chain links TRBV4-3 with TRBJ2-7, with TRBD2 identical over 7 bases. The J segment lost 4 bases and the V segment lost 7 bases, leaving 16 bases of the junction unmatched. Looked up from germline, CDR1 is LGHNA and CDR2 is YSLEER. This CDR3 has 16 amino acids.

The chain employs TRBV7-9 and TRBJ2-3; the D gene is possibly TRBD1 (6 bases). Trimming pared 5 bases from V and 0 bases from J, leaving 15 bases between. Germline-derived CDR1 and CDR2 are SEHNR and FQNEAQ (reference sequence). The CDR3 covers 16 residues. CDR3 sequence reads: CASSPSERGSTDTQYF. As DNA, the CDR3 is TGTGCCAGCAGCCCTTCTGAAAGGGGGAGCACAGATACGCAGTATTTT. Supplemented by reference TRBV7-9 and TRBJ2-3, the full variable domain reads DTGVSQNPRHKITKRGQNVTFRCDPISEHNRLYWYRQTLGQGPEFLTYFQNEAQLEKSRLLSDRFSAERPKGSFSTLEIQRTEQGDSAMYLCASSPSERGSTDTQYFGPGTRLTVL.

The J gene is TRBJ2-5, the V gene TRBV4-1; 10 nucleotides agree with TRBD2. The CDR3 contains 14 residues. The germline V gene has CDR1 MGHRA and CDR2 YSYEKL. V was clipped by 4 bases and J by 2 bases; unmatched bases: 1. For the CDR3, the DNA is TGCGCCAGCAGCCGGACTAGCGGACAAGAGACCCAGTACTTC. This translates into CASSRTSGQETQYF.

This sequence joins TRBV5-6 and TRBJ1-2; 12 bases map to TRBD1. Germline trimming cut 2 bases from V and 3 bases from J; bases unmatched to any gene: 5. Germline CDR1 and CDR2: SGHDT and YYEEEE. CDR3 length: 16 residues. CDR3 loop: CASSLGGQGAYYGYTF. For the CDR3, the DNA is TGTGCCAGCAGCTTAGGGGGACAGGGGGCCTACTATGGCTACACCTTC.

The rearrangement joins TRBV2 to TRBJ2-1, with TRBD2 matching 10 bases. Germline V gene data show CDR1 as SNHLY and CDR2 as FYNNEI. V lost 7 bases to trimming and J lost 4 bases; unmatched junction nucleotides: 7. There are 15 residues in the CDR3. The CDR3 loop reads CASMKIAGGYNEQFF. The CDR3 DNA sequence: TGTGCCAGCATGAAAATAGCGGGGGGTTACAATGAGCAGTTCTTC.